Presented here are 24 T cell receptor beta chains from one specimen sequenced in a study of blood T cell repertoires in COVID-19. Produced via immunoSEQ multiplex PCR; TCRdb's table is partial and in-frame only. The sample includes 300,000 to 400,000 clones, around nine tenths seen only once; the top ten take under 3.5%. Sequences were obtained from peripheral blood. The receptors stem from a woman aged 18-29 years who had recovered from COVID-19.

V is TRBV5-4 and J is TRBJ2-5, with D unresolved. The CDR3 consists of 14 residues. V lost 0 bases, J lost 0 bases, and 6 bases lay in between. Germline assignment: CDR1 SGHNT and CDR2 YYREEE (reference sequence). The CDR3 reads CASSLVQDQETQYF. The CDR3 DNA reads as TGTGCCAGCAGCTTGGTTCAGGACCAAGAGACCCAGTACTTC.

The rearrangement links TRBV4-3 to TRBJ1-2, with D hard to call. Germline-derived CDR1 and CDR2 are LGHNA and YSLEER. The CDR3 runs to 13 residues. V shed 0 bases and J shed 5 bases, with 7 bases lying between them. In DNA form, the CDR3 reads TGCGCCAGCAGCCAAGATGCGGGGTATGGCTACACCTTC. Translating gives CASSQDAGYGYTF.

J is TRBJ2-1 and V is TRBV7-2; possibly TRBD2 for D (6 bases). V lost 5 bases and J 0 bases, leaving 11 bases between the germline ends. The CDR3 consists of 15 residues. Germline V CDR1 and CDR2: SGHTA, FQGNSA. In DNA, the CDR3 is TGTGCCAGCAGCGGGACTTTTAGCTCCTACAATGAGCAGTTCTTC. Amino acids: CASSGTFSSYNEQFF.

This chain links TRBV25-1 with TRBJ2-1; D not resolved. CDR1 is MGHDK and CDR2 is SYGVNS in the germline V gene. There are 16 residues in the CDR3. The V end was cut by 6 bases, the J end by 3 bases, with 18 bases between. CDR3 in amino acids: CASSELADSHYNEQFF. The CDR3 coding sequence is TGTGCCAGCAGCGAGTTGGCAGACTCCCACTACAATGAGCAGTTCTTC.

CDR3 amino acids: CASSELLNQPQHF. CDR3 nucleotide sequence: TGTGCCAGCAGTGAACTTTTGAATCAGCCCCAGCATTTT. The J gene is TRBJ1-5, the V gene TRBV2; D is unclear. CDR3 length: 13 residues. Trimming took 2 bases from V and 4 from J, leaving 6 bases between them. Germline lookup yields CDR1 SNHLY and CDR2 FYNNEI.

This clone was seen once. This chain connects TRBV3-1 (or the pseudogene TRBV3-2) to TRBJ1-1; tentative D call: TRBD1 (5 bases). CDR1 and CDR2 (germline): LGHDT, YNNKEL (reference sequence). The CDR3 loop spans 15 amino acids. Trimming took off 4 bases at V and 9 bases at J, with 21 bases between the two ends. The CDR3 is CASSPDSRRGFKAFF. Written as DNA, the CDR3 is TGTGCCAGCAGCCCCGATTCTCGCCGGGGGTTTAAAGCTTTCTTT.

CDR3 coding DNA: TGTGCTAATAGCGGGAGGGGAGAGACCCAGTACTTC. Its protein is CANSGRGETQYF. The chain couples TRBV5-4 to TRBJ2-5, with 11 bases fitting TRBD2. This CDR3 is built from 12 residues. Germline lookup yields CDR1 SGHNT and CDR2 YYREEE (reference sequence).

V and J are TRBV27 and TRBJ2-1; D possibly corresponds to TRBD2 (7 bases). CDR3 length: 17 residues. The V gene's germline CDR1 is MNHEY and CDR2 SMNVEV (reference sequence). Trimming stripped 6 bases from V and 10 bases from J, with 28 bases between. CDR3 bases: TGTGCCAGCAGACCGCCTCCCGGACTGGGGGGGCGGGAGGAGCAGTTCTTC. It codes for CASRPPPGLGGREEQFF.

This chain links TRBV7-2 with TRBJ2-2, with D perhaps TRBD2 (5 bases). Trimming removed 6 bases at V and 0 bases at J, with 11 bases between. CDR3 length: 15 residues. The germline V gene has CDR1 SGHTA and CDR2 FQGNSA. The CDR3 bases are TGTGCCAGCAGACCGACCGGGGCGAACACCGGGGAGCTGTTTTTT. It yields the protein CASRPTGANTGELFF.

The chain links TRBV7-2 to TRBJ2-1, with TRBD1 as a possible D gene (6 bases). Germline V gives CDR1 SGHTA, CDR2 FQGNSA. The V end lost 4 bases, the J end lost 1 base, and 11 bases lay between the germline ends. The CDR3 extends over 15 amino acids. The CDR3 loop reads CASSSTGRSYNEQFF. DNA of the CDR3: TGTGCCAGCAGCTCTACAGGGAGATCCTACAATGAGCAGTTCTTC.

The chain carries TRBV21-1 and TRBJ1-5. TRBV21-1 is designated a pseudogene. The CDR3 contains 16 residues. The CDR3 loop reads CASSKAGEGGNQPQHF. The CDR3 DNA follows: TGTGCCAGCAGCAAAGCTGGGGAGGGTGGCAATCAGCCCCAGCATTTT.

The chain is built from TRBV5-1 and TRBJ2-5, with 11 bases matching TRBD2. The CDR3 extends over 16 amino acids. Germline CDR1 reads SGHRS; CDR2 reads YFSETQ. Trimming cost V 0 bases and J 2 bases; bases outside gene matches: 3. CDR3 in amino acids: CASSLELAGGQETQYF. CDR3 sequence (DNA): TGCGCCAGCAGCTTGGAATTAGCGGGAGGGCAAGAGACCCAGTACTTC.

This sequence joins TRBV5-5 and TRBJ1-3; tentatively, D is TRBD1 (6 bases). Germline V gene data show CDR1 as SGHKS and CDR2 as YYEKEE (reference sequence). Trimming took off 1 base at V and 0 bases at J, with 11 bases between the two ends. The CDR3 consists of 16 residues. The CDR3 DNA reads TGTGCCAGCAGCTTGAGGGACACCTCCTCTGGAAACACCATATATTTT. It codes for CASSLRDTSSGNTIYF.

Comments on this clone: Other DNA sequences from this sample encode an identical CDR3 as well. The gene calls are TRBV4-3 and TRBJ1-3; no firm D call. V lost 1 base to trimming and J lost 0 bases, with 4 bases between them. The germline V gene has CDR1 LGHNA and CDR2 YSLEER. This CDR3 has 14 amino acids. The CDR3 region has the DNA TGCGCCAGCAGCCAAGGAGACTCTGGAAACACCATATATTTT. As protein: CASSQGDSGNTIYF.

V usage is TRBV11-3 and J usage is TRBJ2-1; tentatively, D is TRBD2 (6 bases). Trimming removed 8 bases from V and 5 bases from J, with 13 bases in between. The length of the CDR3 is 13 residues. Germline V CDR1 and CDR2: SGHNT, YENEEA. The CDR3 DNA follows: TGTGCCAGCTCTAGGGAGGCTAACAATGAGCAGTTCTTC. It is translated as CASSREANNEQFF.

The chain joins TRBV4-3 to TRBJ2-1; 8 bases map to TRBD2. V dropped 1 base and J dropped 0; count of bases not matched to a gene: 17. Germline V gives CDR1 LGHNA, CDR2 YSLEER. The CDR3 extends over 21 amino acids. The CDR3 loop reads CASSQVSPSGSGRSSYNEQFF. The CDR3 nucleotides read TGCGCCAGCAGCCAAGTATCCCCTTCGGGGAGCGGGAGAAGCTCCTACAATGAGCAGTTCTTC.

This rearrangement joins TRBV14 to TRBJ1-2; TRBD1 might be the D (5 bases). The CDR3 has 13 residues. Germline loops: CDR1 SGHDN, CDR2 FVKESK. Trimming pared 2 bases from V and 6 bases from J, leaving 10 bases between. The CDR3 is CASSQFRGDGYTF. CDR3 DNA: TGTGCCAGCAGCCAATTTAGGGGCGATGGCTACACCTTC.

The chain recombines TRBV19 with TRBJ1-4; a possible D gene is TRBD1 (6 bases). Germline values: CDR1 LNHDA, CDR2 SQIVND (reference sequence). The CDR3 totals 16 residues. Trimming left V 3 bases short and J 3 bases short, with 14 bases between. The CDR3 nucleotides read TGTGCCAGTAGTATCGGACAGAGCCGGGCTAATGAAAAACTGTTTTTT. This codes for CASSIGQSRANEKLFF.

This rearrangement joins TRBV19 to TRBJ1-4; 8 positions match TRBD1. With V trimmed by 3 bases and J by 7 bases, 4 bases remained unmatched. CDR3 length: 14 residues. From germline, CDR1 is LNHDA and CDR2 SQIVND (reference sequence). The CDR3 DNA sequence: TGTGCCAGTAGTATGAAGACAGGGGTTGAAAAACTGTTTTTT. Amino acids: CASSMKTGVEKLFF.

CDR3 sequence (DNA): TGTGCCAGTAGCCCGGACAGTATGAACACCGGGGAGCTGTTTTTT. Translation: CASSPDSMNTGELFF. The chain links TRBV19 to TRBJ2-2; D is perhaps TRBD1 (6 bases). Germline assignment: CDR1 LNHDA and CDR2 SQIVND (reference sequence). The germline V and J ends were trimmed by 6 bases and 1 base, with 12 bases remaining between them. CDR3 length: 15 residues. The variable domain in full, completed from reference TRBV19 and TRBJ2-2, reads DGGITQSPKYLFRKEGQNVTLSCEQNLNHDAMYWYRQDPGQGLRLIYYSQIVNDFQKGDIAEGYSVSREKKESFPLTVTSAQKNPTAFYLCASSPDSMNTGELFFGEGSRLTVL.

The rearrangement links TRBV4-3 to TRBJ1-6; D gene unclear. Germline-derived CDR1 and CDR2 are LGHNA and YSLEER. Trimming left V 0 bases short and J 7 bases short, with 7 bases between. There are 14 residues in the CDR3. The CDR3 loop is CASSQDYRNSPLHF. The CDR3 DNA reads as TGCGCCAGCAGCCAAGATTATCGGAATTCACCCCTCCACTTT.

J is TRBJ2-3 and V is TRBV6-1; tentative D call: TRBD2 (7 bases). From germline, CDR1 is MNHNS and CDR2 SASEGT. With 4 bases removed from V and 2 bases from J, the gap between germline ends came to 25 bases. This CDR3 contains 19 residues. The CDR3 DNA is TGTGCCAGCAGTGGGGGGGGCTTTTTTGGCGAGGGTTACACAGATACGCAGTATTTT. This sequence encodes CASSGGGFFGEGYTDTQYF.

This chain links TRBV13 with TRBJ2-7; D is undetermined. The V gene's germline CDR1 is PRHDT and CDR2 FYEKMQ (reference sequence). The germline V and J ends were trimmed by 5 bases and 2 bases, with 13 bases remaining between them. This CDR3 spans 14 amino acids. The CDR3 nucleotides are TGTGCCAGCAGCCCAACGACTGGAACCTACGAGCAGTACGTC. Amino acids: CASSPTTGTYEQYV.

CDR3 nucleotide sequence: TGTGCCAGCAGCTTACCTGGGACATCTGGGGCCAACGTCCTGACTTTC. Translating gives CASSLPGTSGANVLTF. The chain combines TRBV7-2 with TRBJ2-6; D is possibly TRBD1 (6 bases). The CDR3 has 16 amino acids. V lost 2 bases and J lost 1, with 9 bases in between. Germline-derived CDR1 and CDR2 are SGHTA and FQGNSA. Looking up the rest from reference TRBV7-2 and TRBJ2-6 gives the full variable domain: GAGVSQSPSNKVTEKGKDVELRCDPISGHTALYWYRQSLGQGLEFLIYFQGNSAPDKSGLPSDRFSAERTGGSVSTLTIQRTQQEDSAVYLCASSLPGTSGANVLTFGAGSRLTVL.